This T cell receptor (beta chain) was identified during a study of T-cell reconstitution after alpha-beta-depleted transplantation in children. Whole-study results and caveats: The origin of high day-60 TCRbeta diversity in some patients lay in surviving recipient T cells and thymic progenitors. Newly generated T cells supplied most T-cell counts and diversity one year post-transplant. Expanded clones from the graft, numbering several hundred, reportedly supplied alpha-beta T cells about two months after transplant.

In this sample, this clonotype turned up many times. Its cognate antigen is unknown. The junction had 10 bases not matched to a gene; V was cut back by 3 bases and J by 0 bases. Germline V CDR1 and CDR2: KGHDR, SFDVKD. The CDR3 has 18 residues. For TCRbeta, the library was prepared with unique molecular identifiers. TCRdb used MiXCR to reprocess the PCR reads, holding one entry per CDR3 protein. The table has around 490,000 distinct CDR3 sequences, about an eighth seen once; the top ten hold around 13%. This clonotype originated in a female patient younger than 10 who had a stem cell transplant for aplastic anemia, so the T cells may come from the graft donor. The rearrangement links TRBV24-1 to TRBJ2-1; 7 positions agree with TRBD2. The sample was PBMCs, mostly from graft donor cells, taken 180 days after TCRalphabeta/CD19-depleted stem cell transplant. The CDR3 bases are TGTGCCACCAGTGATCCCCCTACTAGCGATCCCTCCTACAATGAGCAGTTCTTC. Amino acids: CATSDPPTSDPSYNEQFF.